This paragraph covers one TCR beta chain sequence. Using immunoSEQ multiplex PCR, the repertoire was profiled, and TCRdb retains in-frame clones only, with some absent. The repertoire includes some 120,000 clones, about 93% of them detected once, and 6% to 7% sits in the top ten. The data are from a study of T cell changes during pregnancy in multiple sclerosis. From germline, CDR1 is MNHEY and CDR2 SVGAGI. The CDR3 has 13 amino acids. V lost 2 bases and J lost 3, with 8 bases in between. The origin of this receptor is a female donor with multiple sclerosis, enrolled in a pregnancy study. The J gene is TRBJ2-7, the V gene TRBV6-5; D is ambiguous. The input for sequencing was peripheral blood, taken before pregnancy. Here the CDR3 reads CASSYGPGYEQYF. CDR3 coding DNA: TGTGCCAGCAGTTACGGCCCGGGCTACGAGCAGTACTTC.